The sequence of this T cell receptor (beta chain) was determined in a study of spatial heterogeneity in lung cancer. Noted time point: sample taken at primary tumor resection. TCRdb analysed the 5' RACE reads with MiXCR anew, one entry per CDR3 protein. The sample has fewer than 15,000 distinct CDR3 sequences, 3% to 4% seen once. This CDR3 spans 14 amino acids. Trimming left V 6 bases short and J 0 bases short, with 11 bases between. Germline V gives CDR1 SNHLY, CDR2 FYNNEI. Study results and limitations: Counts of expanded alpha and beta TCRs within tumors tracked the tumor nonsynonymous mutation count.

This clonotype was picked up many times. Antigen specificity is unknown. Here the sequenced sample was lung tumor tissue, taken at surgery. The chain recombines TRBV2 with TRBJ1-1; possible D gene TRBD1, 6 bases. This clonotype was obtained from a male donor with early-stage non-small cell lung cancer. The CDR3 nucleotides are TGTGCCAGCAGGATGCAGGGGCTGAACACTGAAGCTTTCTTT. Protein product: CASRMQGLNTEAFF.